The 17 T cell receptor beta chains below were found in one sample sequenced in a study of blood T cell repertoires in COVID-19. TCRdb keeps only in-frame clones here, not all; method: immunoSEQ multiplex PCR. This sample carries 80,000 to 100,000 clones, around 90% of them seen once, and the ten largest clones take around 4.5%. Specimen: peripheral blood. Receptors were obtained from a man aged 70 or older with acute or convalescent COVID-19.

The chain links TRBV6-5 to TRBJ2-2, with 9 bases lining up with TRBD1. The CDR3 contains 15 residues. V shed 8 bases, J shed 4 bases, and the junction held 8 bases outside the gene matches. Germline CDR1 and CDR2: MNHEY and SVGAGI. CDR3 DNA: TGTGCCAGCCAACTAGGGACAGGGTTCACCGGGGAGCTGTTTTTT. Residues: CASQLGTGFTGELFF.

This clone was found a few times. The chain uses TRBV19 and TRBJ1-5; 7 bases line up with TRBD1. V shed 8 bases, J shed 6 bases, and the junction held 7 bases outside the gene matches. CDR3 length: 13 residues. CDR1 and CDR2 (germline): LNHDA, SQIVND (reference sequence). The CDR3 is CASGGGGFQPQHF. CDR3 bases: TGTGCCAGTGGAGGGGGCGGTTTTCAGCCCCAGCATTTT.

The CDR3 loop is CASSRQTYEGEKLFF. The CDR3 coding sequence is TGTGCCAGCAGCCGCCAGACCTACGAGGGTGAAAAACTGTTTTTT. This sequence joins TRBV6-5 and TRBJ1-4; D remains unclear. V shed 6 bases and J shed 7 bases, with 18 bases lying between them. This CDR3 has 15 residues. Germline V CDR1 and CDR2: MNHEY, SVGAGI.

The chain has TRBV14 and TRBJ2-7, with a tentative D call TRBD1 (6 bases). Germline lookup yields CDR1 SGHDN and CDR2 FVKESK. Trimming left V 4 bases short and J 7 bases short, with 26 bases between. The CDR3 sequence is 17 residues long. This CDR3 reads CASSRLPIGGYSGEQYF. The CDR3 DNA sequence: TGTGCCAGCAGCCGTTTACCTATAGGGGGATATAGTGGAGAGCAGTACTTC.

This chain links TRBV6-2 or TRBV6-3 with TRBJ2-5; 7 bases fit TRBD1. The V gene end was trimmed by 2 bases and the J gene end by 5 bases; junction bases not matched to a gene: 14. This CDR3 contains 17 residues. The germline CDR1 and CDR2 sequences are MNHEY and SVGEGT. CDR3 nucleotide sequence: TGTGCCAGCAGTTACGGATCCGGGACAGCCTCCGGGGAGACCCAGTACTTC. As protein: CASSYGSGTASGETQYF.

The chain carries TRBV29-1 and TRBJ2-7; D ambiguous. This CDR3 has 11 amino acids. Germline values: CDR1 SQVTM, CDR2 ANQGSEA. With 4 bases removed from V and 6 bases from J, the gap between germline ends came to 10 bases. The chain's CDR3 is CSVGQNGEQYF. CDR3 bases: TGCAGCGTTGGACAAAATGGCGAGCAGTACTTC.

The CDR3 DNA follows: TGCGCCAGCAGCAAGGCCACGGGGACAGAAGAGACCCAGTACTTC. Protein: CASSKATGTEETQYF. V usage is TRBV5-1 and J usage is TRBJ2-5; 7 positions agree with TRBD1. CDR3 length equals 15 residues. With 4 bases clipped from V and 3 bases from J, the junction kept 9 bases outside the gene matches. Per germline, CDR1 SGHRS and CDR2 YFSETQ. Based on the CDR3 plus reference TRBV5-1 and TRBJ2-5, the full variable domain is KAGVTQTPRYLIKTRGQQVTLSCSPISGHRSVSWYQQTPGQGLQFLFEYFSETQRNKGNFPGRFSGRQFSNSRSEMNVSTLELGDSALYLCASSKATGTEETQYFGPGTRLLVL.

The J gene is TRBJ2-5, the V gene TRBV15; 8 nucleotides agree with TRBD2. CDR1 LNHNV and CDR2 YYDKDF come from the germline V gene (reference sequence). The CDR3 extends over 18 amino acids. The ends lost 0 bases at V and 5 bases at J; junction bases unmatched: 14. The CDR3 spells CATSRDISSGTRGETQYF. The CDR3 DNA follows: TGTGCCACCAGCAGAGACATCTCCTCCGGGACTAGAGGGGAGACCCAGTACTTC.

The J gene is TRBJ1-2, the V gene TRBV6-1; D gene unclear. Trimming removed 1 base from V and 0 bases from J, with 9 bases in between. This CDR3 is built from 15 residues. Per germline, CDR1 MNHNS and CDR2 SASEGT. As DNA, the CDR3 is TGTGCCAGCAGTGAAGTGGCAGTCTCTAACTATGGCTACACCTTC. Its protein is CASSEVAVSNYGYTF.

The DNA of the CDR3 is TGTGCCAGCAGCCCGGAGGTGGCCGGGGAGCTGTTTTTT. This encodes CASSPEVAGELFF. The chain combines TRBV3-1 (or the pseudogene TRBV3-2) with TRBJ2-2, with a weak D call TRBD2 (5 bases). This CDR3 is built from 13 residues. Germline loops: CDR1 LGHDT, CDR2 YNNKEL (reference sequence). Trimming took off 4 bases at V and 6 bases at J, with 9 bases between the two ends.

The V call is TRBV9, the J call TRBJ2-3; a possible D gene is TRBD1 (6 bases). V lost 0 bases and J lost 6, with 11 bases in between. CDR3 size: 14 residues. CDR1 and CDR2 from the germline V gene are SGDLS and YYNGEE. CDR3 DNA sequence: TGTGCCAGCAGCGTAGGGACAGCCTCTGATACGCAGTATTTT. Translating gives CASSVGTASDTQYF.

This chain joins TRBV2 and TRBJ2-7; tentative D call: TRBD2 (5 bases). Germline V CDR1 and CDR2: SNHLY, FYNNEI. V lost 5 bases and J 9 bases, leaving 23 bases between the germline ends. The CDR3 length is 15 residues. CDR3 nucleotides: TGTGCCAGCAGTCCAACCTCGGCTTGGGCCCGGGGGCAGTACGTC. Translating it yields CASSPTSAWARGQYV.

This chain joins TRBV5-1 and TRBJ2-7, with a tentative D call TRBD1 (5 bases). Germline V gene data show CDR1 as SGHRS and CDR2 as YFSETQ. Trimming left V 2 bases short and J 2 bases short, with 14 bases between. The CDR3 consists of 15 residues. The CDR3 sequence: CASSFARELTYEQYF. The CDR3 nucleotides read TGCGCCAGCAGCTTTGCCAGGGAATTAACCTACGAGCAGTACTTC.

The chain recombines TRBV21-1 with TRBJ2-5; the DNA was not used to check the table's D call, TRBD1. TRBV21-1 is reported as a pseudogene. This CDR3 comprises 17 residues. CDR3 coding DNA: TGTGCCAGCAGCAAAAAAAGGCCCCAGGGAAAAGGAGAGACCCAGTACTTC. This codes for CASSKKRPQGKGETQYF.

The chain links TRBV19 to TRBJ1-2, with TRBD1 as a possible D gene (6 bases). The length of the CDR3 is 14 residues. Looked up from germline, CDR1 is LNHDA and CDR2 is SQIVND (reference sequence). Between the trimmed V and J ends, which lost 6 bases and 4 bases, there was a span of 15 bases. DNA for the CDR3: TGTGCCAGTAGACCGGGACAAAGTCTCTATGGCTACACCTTC. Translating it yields CASRPGQSLYGYTF.

This CDR3 reads CASSLVSGTDTQYF. The DNA for the CDR3 is TGCGCCAGCAGCTTGGTGTCGGGCACAGATACGCAGTATTTT. This sequence joins TRBV5-1 and TRBJ2-3, with D unclear. Germline V CDR1 and CDR2: SGHRS, YFSETQ. The CDR3 contains 14 residues. Trimming took 0 bases from V and 1 from J, leaving 6 bases between them. The variable domain in full, with the rest retrieved from reference TRBV5-1 and TRBJ2-3, is KAGVTQTPRYLIKTRGQQVTLSCSPISGHRSVSWYQQTPGQGLQFLFEYFSETQRNKGNFPGRFSGRQFSNSRSEMNVSTLELGDSALYLCASSLVSGTDTQYFGPGTRLTVL.

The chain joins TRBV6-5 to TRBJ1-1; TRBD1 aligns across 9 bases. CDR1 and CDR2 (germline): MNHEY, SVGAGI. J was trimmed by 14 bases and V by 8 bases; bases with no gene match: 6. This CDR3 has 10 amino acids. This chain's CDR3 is CASRDREIFF. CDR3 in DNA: TGTGCCAGCCGGGACAGGGAAATCTTCTTT.